The clone carrying this TCR beta chain showed up many times. Its antigen is unidentified. Sample time point: persistent/refractory GD, antithyroid drugs over 5 years with positive TRAb. From PBMCs, RNA was extracted and then used to make the TCR library. This entry is derived from a study of regulatory T cells in long-lasting Graves disease. Study background: With positive TSH receptor antibodies and over 5 years of antithyroid drugs, Graves' disease was considered persistent. Overall study findings and caveats: Persistent Graves' disease cases displayed lower TCR diversity than newly diagnosed ones.

V shed 2 bases, J shed 5 bases, and the junction held 12 bases outside the gene matches. This CDR3 comprises 17 residues. CDR1 and CDR2 (germline): SEHNR, FQNEAQ (reference sequence). Arm-PCR of CDR3 regions with iRepertoire HTBI primers generated TCR beta libraries. One entry per CDR3 protein, called by TCRdb with MiXCR from the multiplex PCR reads. This sample carries 400,000 to 500,000 distinct CDR3 sequences, 21% of them seen once, and the ten largest clones take roughly an eighth. The sample here was peripheral blood mononuclear cells (PBMCs), taken when the disease was refractory, from a patient treated with antithyroid drugs. V gene TRBV7-9 combines with J gene TRBJ1-2, with 9 bases fitting TRBD1. This receptor was obtained from a female donor with Graves disease. The CDR3 sequence is CASSLTVVQGAPYGYTF. The CDR3 nucleotides read TGTGCCAGCAGCTTAACAGTGGTACAGGGGGCTCCTTATGGCTACACCTTC.